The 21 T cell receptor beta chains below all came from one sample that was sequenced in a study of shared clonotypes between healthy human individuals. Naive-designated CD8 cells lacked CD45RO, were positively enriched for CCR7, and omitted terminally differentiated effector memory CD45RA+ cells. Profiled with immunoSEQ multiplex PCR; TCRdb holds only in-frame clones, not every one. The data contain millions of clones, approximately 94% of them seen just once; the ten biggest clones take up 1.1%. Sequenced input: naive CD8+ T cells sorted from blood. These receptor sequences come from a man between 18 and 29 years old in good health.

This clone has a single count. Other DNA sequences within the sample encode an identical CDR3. Here the CDR3 DNA reads TGTGCCAGCAGCTTAGGGACAGGGGGCGAGCAGTACTTC. Its translation: CASSLGTGGEQYF. The chain links TRBV11-3 to TRBJ2-7; 10 positions agree with TRBD1. The CDR3 contains 13 residues. The ends lost 1 base at V and 6 bases at J; junction bases unmatched: 0. In germline, CDR1 is SGHNT, CDR2 YENEEA.

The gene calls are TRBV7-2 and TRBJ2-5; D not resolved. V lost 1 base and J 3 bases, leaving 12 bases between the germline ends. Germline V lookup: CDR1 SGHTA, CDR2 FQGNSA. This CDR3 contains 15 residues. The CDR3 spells CASSLVPWGEETQYF. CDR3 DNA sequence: TGTGCCAGCAGCTTAGTCCCGTGGGGTGAAGAGACCCAGTACTTC.

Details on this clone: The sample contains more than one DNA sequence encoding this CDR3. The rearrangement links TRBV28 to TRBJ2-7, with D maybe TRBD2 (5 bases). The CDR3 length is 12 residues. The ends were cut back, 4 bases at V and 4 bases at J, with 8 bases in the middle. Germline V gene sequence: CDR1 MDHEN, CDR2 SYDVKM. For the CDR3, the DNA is TGTGCCAGCAGTTGGACTGATTACGAGCAGTACTTC. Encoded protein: CASSWTDYEQYF.

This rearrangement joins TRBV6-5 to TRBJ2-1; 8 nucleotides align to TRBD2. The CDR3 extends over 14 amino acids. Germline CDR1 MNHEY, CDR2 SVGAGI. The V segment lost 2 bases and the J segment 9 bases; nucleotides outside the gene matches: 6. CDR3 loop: CASSYTGGAGEQFF. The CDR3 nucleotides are TGTGCCAGCAGTTACACCGGGGGGGCCGGTGAGCAGTTCTTC.

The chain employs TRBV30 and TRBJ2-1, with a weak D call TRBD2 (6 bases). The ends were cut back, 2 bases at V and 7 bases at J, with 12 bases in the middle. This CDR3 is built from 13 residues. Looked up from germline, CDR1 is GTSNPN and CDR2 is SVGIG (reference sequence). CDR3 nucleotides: TGTGCCTGGAGTTTCGGGAGTTGGAATGAGCAGTTCTTC. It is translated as CAWSFGSWNEQFF.

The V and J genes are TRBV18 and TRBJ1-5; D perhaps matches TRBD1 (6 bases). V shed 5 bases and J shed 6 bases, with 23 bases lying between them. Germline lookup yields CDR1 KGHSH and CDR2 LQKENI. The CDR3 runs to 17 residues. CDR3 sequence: CASSSDRYRGVGQPQHF. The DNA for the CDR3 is TGTGCCAGCTCATCAGATCGATATAGGGGGGTTGGTCAGCCCCAGCATTTT.

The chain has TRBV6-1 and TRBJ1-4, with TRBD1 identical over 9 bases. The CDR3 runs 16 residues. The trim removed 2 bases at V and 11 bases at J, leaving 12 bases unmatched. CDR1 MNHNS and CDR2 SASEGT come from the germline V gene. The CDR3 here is CASSEQLGGQGGKLFF. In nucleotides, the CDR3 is TGTGCCAGCAGTGAACAATTAGGGGGACAGGGAGGTAAACTGTTTTTT.

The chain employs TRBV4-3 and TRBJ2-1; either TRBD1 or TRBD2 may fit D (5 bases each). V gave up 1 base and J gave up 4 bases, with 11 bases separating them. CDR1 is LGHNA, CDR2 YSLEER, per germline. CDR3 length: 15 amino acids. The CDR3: CASSQARDGYNEQFF. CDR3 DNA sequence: TGCGCCAGCAGCCAAGCCAGGGACGGTTACAATGAGCAGTTCTTC.

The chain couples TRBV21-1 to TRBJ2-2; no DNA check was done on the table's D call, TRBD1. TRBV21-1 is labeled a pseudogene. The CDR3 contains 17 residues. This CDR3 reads CASSLPGQGVNTGELFF. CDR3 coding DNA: TGTGCCAGCAGCCTACCGGGACAGGGGGTTAACACCGGGGAGCTGTTTTTT.

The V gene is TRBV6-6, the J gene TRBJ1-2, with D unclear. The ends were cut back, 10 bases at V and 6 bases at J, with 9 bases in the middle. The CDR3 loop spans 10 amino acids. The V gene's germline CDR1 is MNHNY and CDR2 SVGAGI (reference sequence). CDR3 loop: CATAADGYTF. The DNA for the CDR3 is TGTGCCACCGCTGCGGATGGCTACACCTTC.

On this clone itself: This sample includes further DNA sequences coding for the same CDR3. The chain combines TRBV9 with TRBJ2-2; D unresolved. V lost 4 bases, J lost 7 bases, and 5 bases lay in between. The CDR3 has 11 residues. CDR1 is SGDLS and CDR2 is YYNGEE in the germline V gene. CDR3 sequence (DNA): TGTGCCAGCAGCTCGAGCGGGGAGCTGTTTTTT. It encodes CASSSSGELFF.

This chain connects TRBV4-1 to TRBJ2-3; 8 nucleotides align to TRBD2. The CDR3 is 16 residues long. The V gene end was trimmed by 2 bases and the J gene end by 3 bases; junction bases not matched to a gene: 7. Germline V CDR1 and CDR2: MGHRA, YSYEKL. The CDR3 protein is CASSQFSSGRTDTQYF. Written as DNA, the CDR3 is TGCGCCAGCAGCCAATTTTCTAGCGGGCGAACAGATACGCAGTATTTT.

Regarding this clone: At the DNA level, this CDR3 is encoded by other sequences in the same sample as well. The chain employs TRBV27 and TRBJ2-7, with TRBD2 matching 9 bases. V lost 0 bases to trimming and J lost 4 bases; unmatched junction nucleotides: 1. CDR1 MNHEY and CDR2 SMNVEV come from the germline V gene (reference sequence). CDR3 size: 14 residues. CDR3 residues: CASSLSSGSYEQYF. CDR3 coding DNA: TGTGCCAGCAGTTTATCTAGCGGGAGTTACGAGCAGTACTTC.

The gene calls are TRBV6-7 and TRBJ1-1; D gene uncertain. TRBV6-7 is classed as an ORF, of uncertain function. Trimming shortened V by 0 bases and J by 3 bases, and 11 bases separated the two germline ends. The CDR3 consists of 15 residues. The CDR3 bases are TGTGCCAGCAGTTACTCCTATAGTAGGGACACTGAAGCTTTCTTT. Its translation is CASSYSYSRDTEAFF.

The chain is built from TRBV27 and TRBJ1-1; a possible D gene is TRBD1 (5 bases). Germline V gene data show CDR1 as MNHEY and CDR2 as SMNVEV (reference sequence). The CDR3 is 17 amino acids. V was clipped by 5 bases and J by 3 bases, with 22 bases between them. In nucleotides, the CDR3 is TGTGCCAGCAGTCTCCTAGGTCCTCAGGGAGGGGACACTGAAGCTTTCTTT. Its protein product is CASSLLGPQGGDTEAFF.

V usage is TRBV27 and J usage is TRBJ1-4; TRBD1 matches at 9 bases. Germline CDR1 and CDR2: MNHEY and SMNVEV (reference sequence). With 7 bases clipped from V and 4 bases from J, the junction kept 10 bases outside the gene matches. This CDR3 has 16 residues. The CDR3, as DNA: TGTGCCAGCACCTCTAGGCGGACAGGGGTTAATGAAAAACTGTTTTTT. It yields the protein CASTSRRTGVNEKLFF.

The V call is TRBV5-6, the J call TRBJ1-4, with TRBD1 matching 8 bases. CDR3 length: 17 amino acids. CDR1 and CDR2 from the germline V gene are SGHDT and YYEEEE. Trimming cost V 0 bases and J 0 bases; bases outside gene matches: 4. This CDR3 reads CASSLGQGISTNEKLFF. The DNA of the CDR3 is TGTGCCAGCAGCTTGGGACAGGGGATTTCAACTAATGAAAAACTGTTTTTT. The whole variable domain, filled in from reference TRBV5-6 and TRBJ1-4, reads DAGVTQSPTHLIKTRGQQVTLRCSPKSGHDTVSWYQQALGQGPQFIFQYYEEEERQRGNFPDRFSGHQFPNYSSELNVNALLLGDSALYLCASSLGQGISTNEKLFFGSGTQLSVL.

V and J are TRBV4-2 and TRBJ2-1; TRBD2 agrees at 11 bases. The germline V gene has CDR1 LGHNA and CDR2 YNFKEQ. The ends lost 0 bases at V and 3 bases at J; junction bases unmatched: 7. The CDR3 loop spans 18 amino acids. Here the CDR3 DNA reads TGTGCCAGCAGCCAAGAACTAGCGGGAGAAGTGTTCTACAATGAGCAGTTCTTC. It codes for CASSQELAGEVFYNEQFF.

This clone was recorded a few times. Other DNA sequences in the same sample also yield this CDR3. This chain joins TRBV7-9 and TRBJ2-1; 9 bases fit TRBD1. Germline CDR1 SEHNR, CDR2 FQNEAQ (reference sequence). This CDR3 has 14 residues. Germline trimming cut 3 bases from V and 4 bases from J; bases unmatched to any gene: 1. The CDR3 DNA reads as TGTGCCAGCAGCTTGGGACAGGGTTACAATGAGCAGTTCTTC. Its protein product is CASSLGQGYNEQFF.

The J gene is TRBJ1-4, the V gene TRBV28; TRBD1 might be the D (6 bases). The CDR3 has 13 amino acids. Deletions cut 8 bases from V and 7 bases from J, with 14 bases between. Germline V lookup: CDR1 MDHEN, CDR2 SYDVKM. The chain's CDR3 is CASAGGGSEKLFF. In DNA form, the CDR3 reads TGTGCCAGCGCCGGAGGGGGGAGTGAAAAACTGTTTTTT.

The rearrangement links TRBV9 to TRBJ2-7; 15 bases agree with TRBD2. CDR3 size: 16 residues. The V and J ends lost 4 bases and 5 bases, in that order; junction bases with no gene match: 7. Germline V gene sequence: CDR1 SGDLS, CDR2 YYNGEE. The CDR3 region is CASSPRTSGGANEQYF. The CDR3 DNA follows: TGTGCCAGCAGCCCCCGGACTAGCGGGGGGGCCAACGAGCAGTACTTC. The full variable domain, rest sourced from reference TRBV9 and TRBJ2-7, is DSGVTQTPKHLITATGQRVTLRCSPRSGDLSVYWYQQSLDQGLQFLIQYYNGEERAKGNILERFSAQQFPDLHSELNLSSLELGDSALYFCASSPRTSGGANEQYFGPGTRLTVT.